Presented here are 7 T cell receptor beta chains from one specimen sequenced in a study of blood T cells in healthy people across ages. Sample-barcoded 5' priming and a J-beta primer mix drove a second PCR of about 6 to 12 cycles. From the 5' RACE reads, TCRdb called clonotypes with MiXCR, one entry per CDR3 protein. The repertoire holds approximately 760,000 distinct CDR3 sequences, with 25% as singletons. These data were also reused for a study on T cells of mothers and their children.

Sequencing input: blood. The origin of the receptors is a boy aged 5-17 years in good health.

This sequence joins TRBV29-1 and TRBJ2-7, with D possibly being TRBD1 (5 bases). The CDR3 is 17 amino acids. V lost 1 base and J lost 0, with 19 bases in between. CDR1 and CDR2 from the germline V gene are SQVTM and ANQGSEA. Here the CDR3 reads CSVEGPDIGESSYEQYF. The CDR3 DNA is TGCAGCGTTGAAGGGCCGGACATCGGAGAGAGCTCCTACGAGCAGTACTTC.

This clonotype was seen a few times. The rearrangement uses TRBV27 and TRBJ2-5; 8 bases align to TRBD1. This CDR3 contains 13 residues. V gave up 5 bases and J gave up 4 bases; unmatched junction bases: 3. Germline CDR1 reads MNHEY; CDR2 reads SMNVEV (reference sequence). The CDR3 sequence: CASSRTGLETQYF. For the CDR3, the DNA is TGTGCCAGCAGTCGGACAGGGTTAGAGACCCAGTACTTC.

The chain is built from TRBV7-3 and TRBJ2-6, with TRBD1 identical over 7 bases. This CDR3 contains 19 residues. After removal of 2 bases from V and 1 base from J, the junction contained 11 bases not matched to a gene. CDR1 SGHTA and CDR2 FQGTGA come from the germline V gene. CDR3 sequence reads: CASSLEGQILPSGANVLTF. Here the CDR3 DNA reads TGTGCCAGCAGCTTAGAGGGACAGATACTCCCGTCTGGGGCCAACGTCCTGACTTTC.

A few counts support this clonotype. The chain employs TRBV20-1 and TRBJ2-2; D is tentatively TRBD1 or TRBD2 (6 bases each). Germline V gene lookup returns CDR1 DFQATT and CDR2 SNEGSKA (reference sequence). CDR3 length: 15 amino acids. The V gene lost 7 bases and the J gene lost 4 bases, with 19 bases spanning the gap. Here the CDR3 DNA reads TGCAGTGTCCATAGAGGGGGGATGGGCACCGGGGAGCTGTTTTTT. This translates into CSVHRGGMGTGELFF.

This clonotype was picked up a small number of times. The chain employs TRBV7-9 and TRBJ1-2, with a tentative D call TRBD1 (6 bases). Germline assignment: CDR1 SEHNR and CDR2 FQNEAQ (reference sequence). The ends were cut back, 2 bases at V and 4 bases at J, with 23 bases in the middle. The CDR3 is made up of 18 amino acids. Written as DNA, the CDR3 is TGTGCCAGCAGCTTAACCAACCCCGTTCGGGGGGCCTTCTATGGCTACACCTTC. Protein product: CASSLTNPVRGAFYGYTF.

V and J are TRBV2 and TRBJ2-5; D possibly corresponds to TRBD1 (6 bases). The V gene lost 8 bases and the J gene lost 2 bases, with 15 bases spanning the gap. The CDR3 is 14 amino acids. Germline V gives CDR1 SNHLY, CDR2 FYNNEI. CDR3 nucleotide sequence: TGTGCCAGCGGATTGGGGGCCACTCAAGAGACCCAGTACTTC. Residues: CASGLGATQETQYF.

This clonotype appeared many times. V is TRBV5-1 and J is TRBJ2-3; D gene unclear. The germline V gene has CDR1 SGHRS and CDR2 YFSETQ. The V and J ends lost 0 bases and 4 bases respectively, with 6 bases between them. This CDR3 comprises 13 residues. As DNA, the CDR3 is TGCGCCAGCAGCTTGGTAGGGCCAGATACGCAGTATTTT. This sequence encodes CASSLVGPDTQYF.